This T cell receptor (beta chain) emerged from a study of T cell responses to AZD1222 COVID-19 vaccine. A remark on this clone: As yet, its antigen is unknown.

Study-wide points: White British ancestry dominated among donors, who included more females, and clonal diversity was possibly underestimated. The study found vaccine-associated CD4 TCRs spanning spike, dominant at 160-218 and 743-854. With two AZD1222 doses given, Spike-specific TCR breadth and depth both rose. Nearly half of spike-specific TCRs reportedly target unmutated variant regions.

The germline V gene has CDR1 SGHRS and CDR2 YFSETQ. CDR3 length equals 15 residues. V shed 2 bases and J shed 1 base, with 9 bases lying between them. Data came from immunoSEQ multiplex PCR; TCRdb stores just in-frame clones and leaves some out. The data hold about 110,000 clones, with around 87% observed a single time. This chain links TRBV5-1 with TRBJ2-2, with D perhaps TRBD2 (6 bases). The source of this sequence is an adult who received the AZD1222 COVID-19 vaccine. Sequenced material: peripheral blood, taken 28 days after the second AZD1222 dose. Here the CDR3 DNA reads TGCGCCAGCAGCTTCCTTAGCGGGAACACCGGGGAGCTGTTTTTT. Protein sequence: CASSFLSGNTGELFF.